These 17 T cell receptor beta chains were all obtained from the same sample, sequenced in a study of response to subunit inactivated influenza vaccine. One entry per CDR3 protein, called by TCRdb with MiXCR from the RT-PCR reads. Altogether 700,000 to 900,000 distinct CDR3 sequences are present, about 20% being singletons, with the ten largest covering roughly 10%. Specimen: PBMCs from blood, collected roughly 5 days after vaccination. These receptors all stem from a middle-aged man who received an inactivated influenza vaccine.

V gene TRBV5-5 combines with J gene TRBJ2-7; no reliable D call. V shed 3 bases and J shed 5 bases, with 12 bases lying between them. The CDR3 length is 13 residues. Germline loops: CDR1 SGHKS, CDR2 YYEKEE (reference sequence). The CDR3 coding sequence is TGTGCCAGCAGCTGGGCCCGGGTTCACGAGCAGTACTTC. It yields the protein CASSWARVHEQYF.

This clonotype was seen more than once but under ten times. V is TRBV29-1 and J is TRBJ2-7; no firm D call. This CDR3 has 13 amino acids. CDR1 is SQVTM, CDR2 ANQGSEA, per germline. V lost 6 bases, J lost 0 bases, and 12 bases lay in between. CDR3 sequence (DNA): TGCAGCGTCCAAATGGGTACCTCCTACGAGCAGTACTTC. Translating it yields CSVQMGTSYEQYF.

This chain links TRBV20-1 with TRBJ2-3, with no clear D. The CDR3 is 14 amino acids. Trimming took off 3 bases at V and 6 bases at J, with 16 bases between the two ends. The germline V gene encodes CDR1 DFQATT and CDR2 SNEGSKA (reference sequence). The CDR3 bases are TGCAGTGCTAGTGTAAACCCGGCAGCGGATACGCAGTATTTT. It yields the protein CSASVNPAADTQYF.

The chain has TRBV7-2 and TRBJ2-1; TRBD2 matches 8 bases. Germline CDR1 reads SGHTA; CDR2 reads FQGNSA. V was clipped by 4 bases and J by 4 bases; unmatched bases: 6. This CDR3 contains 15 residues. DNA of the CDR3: TGTGCCAGCAGCTCGAAAGCGGGGGCATACAATGAGCAGTTCTTC. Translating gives CASSSKAGAYNEQFF. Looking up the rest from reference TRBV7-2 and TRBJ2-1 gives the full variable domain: GAGVSQSPSNKVTEKGKDVELRCDPISGHTALYWYRQSLGQGLEFLIYFQGNSAPDKSGLPSDRFSAERTGGSVSTLTIQRTQQEDSAVYLCASSSKAGAYNEQFFGPGTRLTVL.

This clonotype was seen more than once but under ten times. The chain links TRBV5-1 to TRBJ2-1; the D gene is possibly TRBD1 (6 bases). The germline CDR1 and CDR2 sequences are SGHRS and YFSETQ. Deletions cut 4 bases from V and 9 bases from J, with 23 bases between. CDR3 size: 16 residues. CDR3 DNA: TGCGCCAGCAGCCCCGGGACAAAAAGTGGGGCAAGTGAGCAGTTCTTC. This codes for CASSPGTKSGASEQFF.

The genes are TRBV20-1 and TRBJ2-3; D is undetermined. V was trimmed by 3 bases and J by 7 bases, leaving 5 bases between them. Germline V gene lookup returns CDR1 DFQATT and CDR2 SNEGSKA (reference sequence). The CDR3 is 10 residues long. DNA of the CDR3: TGCAGTGCTAGGGAAAATACGCAGTATTTT. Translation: CSARENTQYF.

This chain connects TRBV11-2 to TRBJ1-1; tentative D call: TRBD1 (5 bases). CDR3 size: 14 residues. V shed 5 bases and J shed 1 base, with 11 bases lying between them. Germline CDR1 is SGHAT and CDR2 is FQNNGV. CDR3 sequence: CASSVTGPNTEAFF. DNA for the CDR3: TGTGCCAGCAGCGTCACAGGACCGAACACTGAAGCTTTCTTT. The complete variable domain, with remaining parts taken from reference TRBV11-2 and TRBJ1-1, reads EAGVAQSPRYKIIEKRQSVAFWCNPISGHATLYWYQQILGQGPKLLIQFQNNGVVDDSQLPKDRFSAERLKGVDSTLKIQPAKLEDSAVYLCASSVTGPNTEAFFGQGTRLTVV.

This chain's CDR3 is CASSLDGVSNTGELFF. CDR3 DNA: TGTGCCAGCAGTTTAGATGGCGTCTCGAACACCGGGGAGCTGTTTTTT. This chain links TRBV12-3 or TRBV12-4 with TRBJ2-2; D gene ambiguous. Trimming took off 1 base at V and 0 bases at J, with 9 bases between the two ends. The CDR3 has 16 amino acids.

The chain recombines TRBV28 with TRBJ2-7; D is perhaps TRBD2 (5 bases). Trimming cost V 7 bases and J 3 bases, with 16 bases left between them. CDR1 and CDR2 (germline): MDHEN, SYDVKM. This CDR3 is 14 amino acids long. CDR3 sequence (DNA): TGTGCCAGCACCCTAATGGGAGCCAACTACGAGCAGTACTTC. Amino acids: CASTLMGANYEQYF.

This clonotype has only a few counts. The CDR3 DNA follows: TGTGCCAGCAGCCTTAACTTCCCGGGACTAGCGGGGGGACGTCCTAGCACAGATACGCAGTATTTT. Translation: CASSLNFPGLAGGRPSTDTQYF. The chain uses TRBV4-2 and TRBJ2-3; 15 bases line up with TRBD2. This CDR3 region has 22 residues. Per germline, CDR1 LGHNA and CDR2 YNFKEQ. After removal of 4 bases from V and 0 bases from J, the junction contained 17 bases not matched to a gene.

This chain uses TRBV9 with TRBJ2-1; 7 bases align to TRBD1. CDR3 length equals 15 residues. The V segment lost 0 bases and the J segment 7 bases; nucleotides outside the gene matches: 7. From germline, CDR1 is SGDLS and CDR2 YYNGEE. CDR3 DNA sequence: TGTGCCAGCAGCGTAGGCGCACAGGGGAGAAATGAGCAGTTCTTC. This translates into CASSVGAQGRNEQFF.

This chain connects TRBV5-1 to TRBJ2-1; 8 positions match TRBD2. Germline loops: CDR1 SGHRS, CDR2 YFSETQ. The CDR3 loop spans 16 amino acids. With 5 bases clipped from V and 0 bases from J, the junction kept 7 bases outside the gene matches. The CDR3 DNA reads TGCGCCAGCAGGCCCGGACTAGCAAGCTCCTACAATGAGCAGTTCTTC. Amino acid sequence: CASRPGLASSYNEQFF.

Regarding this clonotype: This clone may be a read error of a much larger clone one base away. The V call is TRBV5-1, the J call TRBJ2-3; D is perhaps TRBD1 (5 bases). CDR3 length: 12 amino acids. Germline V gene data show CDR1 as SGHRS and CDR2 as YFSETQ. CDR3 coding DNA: TGCGCCAGCAGCTTGGAGACAGATGCGCAGTATTTT. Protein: CASSLETDAQYF. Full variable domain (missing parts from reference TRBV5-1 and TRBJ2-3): KAGVTQTPRYLIKTRGQQVTLSCSPISGHRSVSWYQQTPGQGLQFLFEYFSETQRNKGNFPGRFSGRQFSNSRSEMNVSTLELGDSALYLCASSLETDAQYFGPGTRLTVL.

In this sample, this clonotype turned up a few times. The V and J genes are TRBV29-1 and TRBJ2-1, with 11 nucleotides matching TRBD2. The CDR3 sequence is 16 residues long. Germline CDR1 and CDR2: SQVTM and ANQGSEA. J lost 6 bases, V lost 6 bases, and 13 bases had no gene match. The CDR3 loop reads CSVDGASGGFINEQFF. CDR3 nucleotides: TGCAGCGTGGATGGGGCTAGCGGGGGGTTTATCAATGAGCAGTTCTTC.

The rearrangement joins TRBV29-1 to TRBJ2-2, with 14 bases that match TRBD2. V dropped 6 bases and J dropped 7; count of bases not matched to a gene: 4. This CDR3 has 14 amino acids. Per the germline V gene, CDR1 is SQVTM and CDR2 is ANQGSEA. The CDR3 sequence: CSVGLAGASGELFF. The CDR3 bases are TGCAGCGTGGGACTAGCGGGAGCGAGCGGGGAGCTGTTTTTT.

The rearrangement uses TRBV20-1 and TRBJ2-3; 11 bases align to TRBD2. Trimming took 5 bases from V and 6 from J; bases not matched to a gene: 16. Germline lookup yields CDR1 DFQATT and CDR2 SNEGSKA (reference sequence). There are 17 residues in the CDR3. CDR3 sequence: CSARRLYSGRAEDTQYF. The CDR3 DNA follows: TGCAGTGCTCGAAGACTATATAGCGGGAGGGCCGAGGATACGCAGTATTTT.

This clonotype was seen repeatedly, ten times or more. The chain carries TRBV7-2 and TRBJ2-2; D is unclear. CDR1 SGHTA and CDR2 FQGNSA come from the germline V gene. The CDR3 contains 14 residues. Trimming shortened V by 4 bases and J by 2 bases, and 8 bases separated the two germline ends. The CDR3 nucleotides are TGTGCCAGCAGCTCCCGTCGTAACACCGGGGAGCTGTTTTTT. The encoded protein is CASSSRRNTGELFF.